These 26 T cell receptor beta chains originate from one sample sequenced in a study of monozygotic twins with inflammatory bowel disease. TCRdb processed the 5' RACE reads again and assigns one entry to each CDR3 protein, with no DNA. The listing records more than 350,000 distinct CDR3 sequences. Sequencing was done on a sample of blood. The receptors originated from a human donor with ulcerative colitis or Crohn's disease, or a healthy co-twin of an affected twin (not recorded which).

The chain links TRBV19 to TRBJ2-7; checking the TCRdb D call of TRBD2 is not possible without DNA. The CDR3 is 12 amino acids. The germline V gene has CDR1 LNHDA and CDR2 SQIVND (reference sequence). CDR3 in amino acids: CASSPGREEQYF.

The chain has TRBV2 and TRBJ2-1; TCRdb picks TRBD2, but there is no DNA to check that call. There are 13 residues in the CDR3. Germline V lookup: CDR1 SNHLY, CDR2 FYNNEI. This chain's CDR3 is CASGRERVNEQFF.

The CDR3 region is CASSLAIDQVVYEQYF. This chain links TRBV11-1 with TRBJ2-7. The length of the CDR3 is 16 residues. Germline CDR1 and CDR2: SGHAT and FQDESV (reference sequence).

This sequence joins TRBV20-1 and TRBJ2-3; TCRdb names TRBD2, which stays unverified in the absence of DNA. Germline CDR1 DFQATT, CDR2 SNEGSKA (reference sequence). CDR3 length: 14 residues. CDR3 protein: CSASPAGGPDTQYF.

This CDR3 is CASSPGTGGARKRGGELFF. V usage is TRBV18 and J usage is TRBJ2-2; the TRBD1 assignment by TCRdb is unverifiable without DNA. This CDR3 is 19 amino acids long. Germline V gene data show CDR1 as KGHSH and CDR2 as LQKENI.

The V gene is TRBV6-2 or TRBV6-3, the J gene TRBJ2-7; TCRdb reports TRBD1, a call that lacks DNA to check it against. The CDR3 is made up of 17 amino acids. Germline V lookup: CDR1 MNHEY, CDR2 SVGEGT. The CDR3 reads CASSYSLAGRHTYEQYF.

This sequence joins TRBV5-1 and TRBJ1-1. The V gene's germline CDR1 is SGHRS and CDR2 YFSETQ. This CDR3 comprises 14 residues. This CDR3 is CASSLEGGQTEAFF.

This rearrangement joins TRBV9 to TRBJ2-6; TCRdb's D call of TRBD2 is untestable without DNA. The germline CDR1 and CDR2 sequences are SGDLS and YYNGEE. The CDR3 is made up of 15 amino acids. CDR3 in amino acids: CASSVGGTGANVLTF.

V and J are TRBV29-1 and TRBJ1-2. This CDR3 contains 12 residues. Germline CDR1 reads SQVTM; CDR2 reads ANQGSEA. CDR3 sequence reads: CSVEGTKGGYTF.

CDR3 region: CASRLGAGASDTQYF. V is TRBV12-3 or TRBV12-4 and J is TRBJ2-3; TCRdb outputs TRBD1, but without DNA this stays unchecked. CDR3 length: 15 residues.

The chain is built from TRBV5-6 and TRBJ1-3; TCRdb picks TRBD1, but there is no DNA to check that call. Germline V gene data show CDR1 as SGHDT and CDR2 as YYEEEE. The CDR3 has 17 residues. CDR3: CASSWMDNQGSGNTIYF.

The chain uses TRBV6-2 or TRBV6-3 and TRBJ1-6. CDR1 is MNHEY and CDR2 is SVGEGT in the germline V gene. CDR3 length equals 14 residues. The CDR3: CASSSGTRNSPLHF.

The V call is TRBV20-1, the J call TRBJ2-1; as DNA is missing, the TRBD1 call by TCRdb cannot be tested. In germline, CDR1 is DFQATT, CDR2 SNEGSKA (reference sequence). There are 14 residues in the CDR3. CDR3 region: CSAGGADFYNEQFF.

The CDR3 loop reads CSASPTGGANTEAFF. The gene calls are TRBV20-1 and TRBJ1-1. Germline V CDR1 and CDR2: DFQATT, SNEGSKA (reference sequence). The CDR3 sequence is 15 residues long.

This chain uses TRBV4-2 with TRBJ2-5; lacking DNA, the TRBD2 call made by TCRdb goes unchecked. Germline assignment: CDR1 LGHNA and CDR2 YNFKEQ. There are 17 residues in the CDR3. The CDR3 spells CASSQGLAPRGGETQYF.

The V gene is TRBV11-2, the J gene TRBJ1-1. Germline V gives CDR1 SGHAT, CDR2 FQNNGV. This CDR3 has 14 residues. CDR3 amino acids: CASSLQATGTEAFF.

The CDR3: CASSLGGVSEAFF. V is TRBV5-1 and J is TRBJ1-1. From germline, CDR1 is SGHRS and CDR2 YFSETQ. This CDR3 has 13 residues.

The chain uses TRBV20-1 and TRBJ2-7; the D gene TCRdb calls, TRBD2, cannot be checked with no DNA. This CDR3 is built from 15 residues. Per the germline V gene, CDR1 is DFQATT and CDR2 is SNEGSKA (reference sequence). The CDR3 region is CSARDLREGPYEQYF.

The chain is built from TRBV12-3 or TRBV12-4 and TRBJ1-4; no DNA is available, so the TRBD1 call from TCRdb remains unchecked. This CDR3 has 13 amino acids. The CDR3: CASSDRGNEKLFF.

The chain links TRBV20-1 to TRBJ2-1; TCRdb designates TRBD2, a call that cannot be tested without DNA. This CDR3 is built from 15 residues. From germline, CDR1 is DFQATT and CDR2 SNEGSKA (reference sequence). This CDR3 reads CSAREGGSLYNEQFF.

The V gene is TRBV29-1, the J gene TRBJ1-2; as DNA is missing, the TRBD1 call by TCRdb cannot be tested. This CDR3 comprises 14 residues. Germline V gene lookup returns CDR1 SQVTM and CDR2 ANQGSEA. CDR3 amino acids: CSVGGRGYEDGYTF.

J is TRBJ1-1 and V is TRBV27. This CDR3 contains 12 residues. CDR1 MNHEY and CDR2 SMNVEV come from the germline V gene (reference sequence). The CDR3 here is CASGHMNTEAFF.

This rearrangement joins TRBV19 to TRBJ1-1; with no DNA, the TCRdb D assignment of TRBD1 cannot be verified. The CDR3 is 15 amino acids. Germline V lookup: CDR1 LNHDA, CDR2 SQIVND (reference sequence). Here the CDR3 reads CASSSDRGRDTEAFF.

V gene TRBV27 combines with J gene TRBJ1-5. This CDR3 is built from 12 residues. Looked up from germline, CDR1 is MNHEY and CDR2 is SMNVEV (reference sequence). The CDR3 is CASTAFLQPQHF.

The V gene is TRBV9, the J gene TRBJ2-3; the TCRdb D gene call, TRBD1, has no DNA to confirm it. The CDR3 consists of 15 residues. CDR1 and CDR2 (germline): SGDLS, YYNGEE. This CDR3 is CASSVGITSRDTQYF.

V gene TRBV20-1 combines with J gene TRBJ2-7; TCRdb picks TRBD2, but there is no DNA to check that call. Germline CDR1 DFQATT, CDR2 SNEGSKA (reference sequence). The CDR3 has 16 residues. Here the CDR3 reads CSANPQPGLEIYEQYF.